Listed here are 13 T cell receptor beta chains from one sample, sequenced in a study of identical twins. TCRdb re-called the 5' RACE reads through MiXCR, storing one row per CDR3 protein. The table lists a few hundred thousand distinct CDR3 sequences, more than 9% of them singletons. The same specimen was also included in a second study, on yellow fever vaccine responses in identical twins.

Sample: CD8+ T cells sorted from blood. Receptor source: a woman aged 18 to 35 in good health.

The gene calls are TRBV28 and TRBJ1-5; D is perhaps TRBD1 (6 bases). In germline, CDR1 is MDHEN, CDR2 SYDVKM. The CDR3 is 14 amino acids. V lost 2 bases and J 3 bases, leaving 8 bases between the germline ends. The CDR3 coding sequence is TGTGCCAGCAGTTTAACAGGGAACAATCAGCCCCAGCATTTT. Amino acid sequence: CASSLTGNNQPQHF.

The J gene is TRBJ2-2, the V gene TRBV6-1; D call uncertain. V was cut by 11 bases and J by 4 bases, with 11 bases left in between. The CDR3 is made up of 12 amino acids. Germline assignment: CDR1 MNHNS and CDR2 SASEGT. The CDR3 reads CAGNGITGELFF. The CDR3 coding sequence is TGTGCCGGTAACGGAATCACCGGGGAGCTGTTTTTT.

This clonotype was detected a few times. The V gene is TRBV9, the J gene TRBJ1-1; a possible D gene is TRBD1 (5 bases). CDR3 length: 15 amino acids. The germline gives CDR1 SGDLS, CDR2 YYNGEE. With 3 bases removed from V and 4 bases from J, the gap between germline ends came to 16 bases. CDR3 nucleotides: TGTGCCAGCAGCGACACCGGGACGCCAGCCACTGAAGCTTTCTTT. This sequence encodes CASSDTGTPATEAFF.

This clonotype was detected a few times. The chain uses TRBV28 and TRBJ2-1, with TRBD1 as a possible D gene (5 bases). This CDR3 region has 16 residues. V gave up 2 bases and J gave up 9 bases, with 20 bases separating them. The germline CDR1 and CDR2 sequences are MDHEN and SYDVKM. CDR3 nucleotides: TGTGCCAGCAGTTTAGGGTTATTCAGGGTGTTCGGTGAGCAGTTCTTC. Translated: CASSLGLFRVFGEQFF.

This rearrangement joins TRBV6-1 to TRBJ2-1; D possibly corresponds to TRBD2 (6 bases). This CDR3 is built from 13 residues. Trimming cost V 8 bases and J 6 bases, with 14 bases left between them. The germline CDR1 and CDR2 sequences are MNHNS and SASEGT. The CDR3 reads CASSKVSGNEQFF. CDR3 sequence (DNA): TGTGCCAGCTCTAAGGTTAGCGGCAATGAGCAGTTCTTC.

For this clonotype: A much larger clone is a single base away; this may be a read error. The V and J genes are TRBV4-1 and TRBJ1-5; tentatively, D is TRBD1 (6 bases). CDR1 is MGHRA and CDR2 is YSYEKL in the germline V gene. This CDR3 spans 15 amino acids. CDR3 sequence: CASGQDNRVTQPQHF. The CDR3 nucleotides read TGCGCCAGCGGCCAAGATAACAGGGTTACTCAGCCCCAGCATTTT.

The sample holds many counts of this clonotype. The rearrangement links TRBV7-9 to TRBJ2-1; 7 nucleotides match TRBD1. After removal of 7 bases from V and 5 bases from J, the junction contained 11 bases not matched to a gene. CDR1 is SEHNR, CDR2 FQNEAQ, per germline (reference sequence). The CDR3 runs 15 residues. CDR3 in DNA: TGTGCCAGCATCCTCGGGACAGAGATGCACAATGAGCAGTTCTTC. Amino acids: CASILGTEMHNEQFF.

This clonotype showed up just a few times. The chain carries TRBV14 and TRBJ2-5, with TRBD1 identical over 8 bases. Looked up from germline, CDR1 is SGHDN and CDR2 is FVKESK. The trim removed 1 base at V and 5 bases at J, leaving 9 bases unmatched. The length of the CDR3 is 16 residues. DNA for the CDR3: TGTGCCAGCAGCCAAGGGCCCCAGGGGGCTTGGGAGACCCAGTACTTC. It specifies CASSQGPQGAWETQYF.

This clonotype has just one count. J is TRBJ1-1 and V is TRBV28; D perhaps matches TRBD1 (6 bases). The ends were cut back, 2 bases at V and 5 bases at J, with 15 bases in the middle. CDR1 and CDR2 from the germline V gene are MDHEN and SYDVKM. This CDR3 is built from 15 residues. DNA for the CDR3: TGTGCCAGCAGTTTAGGCACAGGGACGAGAACTGAAGCTTTCTTT. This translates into CASSLGTGTRTEAFF.

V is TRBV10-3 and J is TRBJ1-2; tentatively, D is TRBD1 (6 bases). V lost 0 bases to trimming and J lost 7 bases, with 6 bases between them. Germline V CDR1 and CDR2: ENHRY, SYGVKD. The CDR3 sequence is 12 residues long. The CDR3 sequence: CAISESGAGYTF. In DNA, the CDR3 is TGTGCCATCAGTGAGTCGGGGGCTGGCTACACCTTC.

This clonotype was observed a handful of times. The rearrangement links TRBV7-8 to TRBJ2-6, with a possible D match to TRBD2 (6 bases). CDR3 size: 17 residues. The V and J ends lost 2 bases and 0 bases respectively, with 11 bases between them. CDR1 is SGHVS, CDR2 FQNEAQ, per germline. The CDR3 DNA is TGTGCCAGCAGCTTAATCGGGGGTACCTCTGGGGCCAACGTCCTGACTTTC. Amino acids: CASSLIGGTSGANVLTF.

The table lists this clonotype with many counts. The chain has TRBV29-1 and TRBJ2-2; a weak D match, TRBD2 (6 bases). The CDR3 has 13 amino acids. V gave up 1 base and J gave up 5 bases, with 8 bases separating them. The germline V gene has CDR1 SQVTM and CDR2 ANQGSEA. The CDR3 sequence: CSVEAGATGELFF. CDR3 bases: TGCAGCGTTGAAGCGGGAGCGACCGGGGAGCTGTTTTTT.

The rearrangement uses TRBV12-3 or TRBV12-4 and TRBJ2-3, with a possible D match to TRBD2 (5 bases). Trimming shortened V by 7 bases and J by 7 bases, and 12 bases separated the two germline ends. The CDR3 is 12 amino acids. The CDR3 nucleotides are TGTGCCAGCACCGTGGGAGATTATACGCAGTATTTT. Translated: CASTVGDYTQYF.